These 21 T cell receptor beta chains came from one sample sequenced in a study of CD8 T cells in Susac syndrome. Random hexamers were used to reverse transcribe roughly 0.45 to 1 ug of RNA. TCRdb recomputed calls from the immunoSEQ multiplex PCR reads with MiXCR, one row per CDR3 protein. The sample lists around 80,000 distinct CDR3 sequences; roughly nine tenths were seen once. Material for sequencing was CD8+ T cells from PBMCs. The origin of the receptors is a human donor with multiple sclerosis.

The V call is TRBV12-3 or TRBV12-4, the J call TRBJ1-1; TRBD1 is a possible D gene (5 bases). This CDR3 comprises 13 residues. V was pared by 6 bases and J by 5 bases, with 13 bases between. In DNA form, the CDR3 reads TGTGCCAGCAGCTGGGGCTCTGGGACTGAAGCTTTCTTT. This codes for CASSWGSGTEAFF.

This clonotype was counted a single time. The chain is built from TRBV4-3 and TRBJ2-1; 11 nucleotides agree with TRBD2. The germline V gene encodes CDR1 LGHNA and CDR2 YSLEER. The CDR3 loop spans 15 amino acids. V was pared by 2 bases and J by 9 bases, with 6 bases of the junction left unmatched. The CDR3 is CASSQPIAGGSEQFF. CDR3 sequence (DNA): TGCGCCAGCAGCCAACCCATAGCGGGAGGGTCTGAGCAGTTCTTC.

CDR3 protein: CASSSLRQGWEKLFF. The DNA of the CDR3 is TGTGCCAGCAGCTCGTTACGACAGGGGTGGGAAAAACTGTTTTTT. The chain links TRBV7-9 to TRBJ1-4; 8 bases match TRBD1. Per germline, CDR1 SEHNR and CDR2 FQNEAQ (reference sequence). The CDR3 sequence is 15 residues long. Trimming removed 4 bases from V and 8 bases from J; junction bases left unmatched: 9.

This chain joins TRBV3-1 and TRBJ1-2; D is possibly TRBD1 (5 bases). The V gene lost 1 base and the J gene lost 3 bases, with 12 bases spanning the gap. In germline, CDR1 is LGHDT, CDR2 YNNKEL (reference sequence). The CDR3 runs 15 residues. The CDR3 is CASSQGRDLDYGYTF. DNA for the CDR3: TGTGCCAGCAGCCAAGGCAGGGACCTAGACTATGGCTACACCTTC.

This clonotype has only a few counts. The chain links TRBV7-9 to TRBJ2-7; D is unresolved. This CDR3 comprises 12 residues. Germline loops: CDR1 SEHNR, CDR2 FQNEAQ (reference sequence). V lost 3 bases and J lost 1, with 4 bases in between. The CDR3 coding sequence is TGTGCCAGCAGCTTCCTTTCCTACGAGCAGTACTTC. Protein: CASSFLSYEQYF.

This clonotype occurred once. The chain couples TRBV27 to TRBJ2-1, with D possibly being TRBD1 (6 bases). V shed 3 bases and J shed 12 bases, with 27 bases lying between them. The CDR3 runs 17 residues. Germline V CDR1 and CDR2: MNHEY, SMNVEV (reference sequence). CDR3 protein: CASSLGIRGRVVDAQFF. CDR3 bases: TGTGCCAGCAGTTTGGGAATCAGGGGAAGGGTCGTTGATGCGCAGTTCTTC.

This chain joins TRBV12-3 or TRBV12-4 and TRBJ2-1, with TRBD2 matching over 9 bases. The ends lost 6 bases at V and 3 bases at J; junction bases unmatched: 6. The CDR3 spans 15 residues. CDR3 protein: CASSPTSGFYNEQFF. In DNA form, the CDR3 reads TGTGCCAGCAGCCCGACTAGCGGTTTCTACAATGAGCAGTTCTTC.

V usage is TRBV13 and J usage is TRBJ2-7, with TRBD1 as a possible D gene (6 bases). The CDR3 is 14 residues long. Germline V gene data show CDR1 as PRHDT and CDR2 as FYEKMQ (reference sequence). V lost 6 bases and J 3 bases, leaving 15 bases between the germline ends. The CDR3 DNA follows: TGTGCCAGCAGTACAGGGAACCTCCTCTACGAGCAGTACTTC. Amino acids: CASSTGNLLYEQYF.

The chain carries TRBV12-3 or TRBV12-4 and TRBJ1-2; D is undetermined. V gave up 4 bases and J gave up 4 bases, with 13 bases separating them. CDR3 length equals 14 residues. CDR3 residues: CASSSILGSYGYTF. DNA for the CDR3: TGTGCCAGCAGTTCGATCTTAGGCTCCTATGGCTACACCTTC.

The chain has TRBV28 and TRBJ1-4; 7 nucleotides agree with TRBD1. V lost 3 bases, J lost 5 bases, and 3 bases stayed unmatched. Germline V gives CDR1 MDHEN, CDR2 SYDVKM. This CDR3 has 14 residues. In DNA form, the CDR3 reads TGTGCCAGCAGTTTGTCGGACAGGAATGAAAAACTGTTTTTT. This translates into CASSLSDRNEKLFF. The variable domain in full, with the rest retrieved from reference TRBV28 and TRBJ1-4, is DVKVTQSSRYLVKRTGEKVFLECVQDMDHENMFWYRQDPGLGLRLIYFSYDVKMKEKGDIPEGYSVSREKKERFSLILESASTNQTSMYLCASSLSDRNEKLFFGSGTQLSVL.

The chain uses TRBV5-1 and TRBJ2-7; 8 bases fit TRBD2. The V and J ends lost 4 bases and 1 base, in that order; junction bases with no gene match: 7. This CDR3 spans 15 amino acids. The germline gives CDR1 SGHRS, CDR2 YFSETQ. DNA for the CDR3: TGCGCCAGCAGCCCCACTAGCGGTACTTCCTACGAGCAGTACTTC. Translation gives CASSPTSGTSYEQYF. The variable domain in full, completed from reference TRBV5-1 and TRBJ2-7, reads KAGVTQTPRYLIKTRGQQVTLSCSPISGHRSVSWYQQTPGQGLQFLFEYFSETQRNKGNFPGRFSGRQFSNSRSEMNVSTLELGDSALYLCASSPTSGTSYEQYFGPGTRLTVT.

V and J are TRBV5-1 and TRBJ2-2; the D gene could be TRBD1 or TRBD2 (5 bases each). Trimming removed 0 bases from V and 3 bases from J, with 9 bases in between. Germline CDR1 reads SGHRS; CDR2 reads YFSETQ. There are 15 residues in the CDR3. DNA for the CDR3: TGCGCCAGCAGCTTGGGGAGAGGGGACACCGGGGAGCTGTTTTTT. The encoded protein is CASSLGRGDTGELFF.

V and J are TRBV12-3 or TRBV12-4 and TRBJ1-1; D is perhaps TRBD1 (5 bases). With 1 base removed from V and 2 bases from J, the gap between germline ends came to 11 bases. The CDR3 spans 15 residues. The CDR3 DNA is TGTGCCAGCAGTTTAGGACAGCAAATAAACACTGAAGCTTTCTTT. Its protein product is CASSLGQQINTEAFF.

V is TRBV7-9 and J is TRBJ2-2; 12 nucleotides match TRBD1. The CDR3 is 16 amino acids. Per germline, CDR1 SEHNR and CDR2 FQNEAQ (reference sequence). The V and J ends lost 5 bases and 2 bases, in that order; junction bases with no gene match: 3. The CDR3 is CASSPGQGANTGELFF. For the CDR3, the DNA is TGTGCCAGCAGCCCGGGACAGGGGGCAAACACCGGGGAGCTGTTTTTT. The entire variable domain, with the rest obtained from reference TRBV7-9 and TRBJ2-2, is as follows: DTGVSQNPRHKITKRGQNVTFRCDPISEHNRLYWYRQTLGQGPEFLTYFQNEAQLEKSRLLSDRFSAERPKGSFSTLEIQRTEQGDSAMYLCASSPGQGANTGELFFGEGSRLTVL.

This rearrangement joins TRBV11-2 to TRBJ2-1; 7 bases line up with TRBD2. The CDR3 contains 12 residues. The V gene end was trimmed by 5 bases and the J gene end by 12 bases; junction bases not matched to a gene: 7. Per the germline V gene, CDR1 is SGHAT and CDR2 is FQNNGV. CDR3 amino acids: CASSLQTSMQFF. CDR3 sequence (DNA): TGTGCCAGCAGCCTCCAGACTAGCATGCAGTTCTTC.

This rearrangement joins TRBV12-3 or TRBV12-4 to TRBJ2-2; a possible D gene is TRBD1 (6 bases). This CDR3 is 16 amino acids long. Trimming removed 3 bases at V and 7 bases at J, with 18 bases between. The CDR3 here is CASSFERAQQGGELFF. Here the CDR3 DNA reads TGTGCCAGCAGTTTCGAAAGGGCTCAACAGGGCGGGGAGCTGTTTTTT.

The chain joins TRBV7-2 to TRBJ1-2; unclear D gene. Per germline, CDR1 SGHTA and CDR2 FQGNSA. CDR3 size: 16 residues. V was shortened by 6 bases and J by 2 bases, with 19 bases between the two germline ends. DNA of the CDR3: TGTGCCAGCAGTCCAGTCCTTGTCCGGGTGAACTATGGCTACACCTTC. It encodes CASSPVLVRVNYGYTF.

The chain is built from TRBV28 and TRBJ2-7, with D perhaps TRBD1 (5 bases). V was pared by 3 bases and J by 6 bases, with 18 bases between. Per the germline V gene, CDR1 is MDHEN and CDR2 is SYDVKM. This CDR3 has 15 amino acids. Here the CDR3 reads CASSFSGNWLGEQYF. Here the CDR3 DNA reads TGTGCCAGCAGTTTCTCAGGGAACTGGCTCGGCGAGCAGTACTTC.

The rearrangement links TRBV29-1 to TRBJ2-1, with TRBD1 matching 9 bases. This CDR3 contains 14 residues. Germline V gene sequence: CDR1 SQVTM, CDR2 ANQGSEA. The junction had 6 bases not matched to a gene; V was cut back by 6 bases and J by 3 bases. In DNA form, the CDR3 reads TGCAGCGTCATTGACAGGGGGAACTACAATGAGCAGTTCTTC. Its translation is CSVIDRGNYNEQFF.

The rearrangement joins TRBV28 to TRBJ1-1; perhaps TRBD1 as D (5 bases). CDR3 length: 20 residues. Trimming cost V 6 bases and J 4 bases, with 33 bases left between them. Germline V gives CDR1 MDHEN, CDR2 SYDVKM. In DNA form, the CDR3 reads TGTGCCAGCAGGGGGTGGGGGAGGGATGGATCGTTTCTTGGGGGCACTGAAGCTTTCTTT. Protein sequence: CASRGWGRDGSFLGGTEAFF.

This clonotype appeared once. The gene calls are TRBV27 and TRBJ2-5, with 7 bases that match TRBD2. From germline, CDR1 is MNHEY and CDR2 SMNVEV (reference sequence). The V gene end was trimmed by 4 bases and the J gene end by 1 base; junction bases not matched to a gene: 9. This CDR3 is 16 amino acids long. The CDR3, as DNA: TGTGCCAGCAGTTCTGGGACTATCCAACCCCAAGAGACCCAGTACTTC. Its protein is CASSSGTIQPQETQYF.